This T cell receptor beta chain appears in the sequencing data of a study of blood T cell repertoires in COVID-19. For the study at large: There were acute and convalescent COVID-19 samples, and they came from the United States, Italy and Spain. PBMCs, B-cell-depleted T cells, or T cells were the source of the cDNA or gDNA that made up the material.

Original analysis: Counts of nucleated cells, estimated from reference gene primer amplification, were obtained. Libraries were prepared by immunoSEQ multiplex PCR; TCRdb keeps only in-frame clonotypes and omits some of them. The V and J calls and clone size are taken from that table; D and trimming were inferred from the DNA. In the table there are over 60,000 clones, approximately 83% of which are singletons. This CDR3 region has 13 residues. Germline V gene data show CDR1 as MNHEY and CDR2 as SVGEGT. Deletions cut 0 bases from V and 11 bases from J, with 13 bases between. Seattle enrolled patients during active infection and tracked them longitudinally.

What was sequenced was peripheral blood. J is TRBJ1-1 and V is TRBV6-2 or TRBV6-3; D gene uncertain. The TCR originated in a man over 45 with COVID-19, enrolled during active disease. The CDR3 spells CASSYSNNREAFF. The CDR3 DNA is TGTGCCAGCAGTTACTCGAATAATCGGGAGGCTTTCTTT.